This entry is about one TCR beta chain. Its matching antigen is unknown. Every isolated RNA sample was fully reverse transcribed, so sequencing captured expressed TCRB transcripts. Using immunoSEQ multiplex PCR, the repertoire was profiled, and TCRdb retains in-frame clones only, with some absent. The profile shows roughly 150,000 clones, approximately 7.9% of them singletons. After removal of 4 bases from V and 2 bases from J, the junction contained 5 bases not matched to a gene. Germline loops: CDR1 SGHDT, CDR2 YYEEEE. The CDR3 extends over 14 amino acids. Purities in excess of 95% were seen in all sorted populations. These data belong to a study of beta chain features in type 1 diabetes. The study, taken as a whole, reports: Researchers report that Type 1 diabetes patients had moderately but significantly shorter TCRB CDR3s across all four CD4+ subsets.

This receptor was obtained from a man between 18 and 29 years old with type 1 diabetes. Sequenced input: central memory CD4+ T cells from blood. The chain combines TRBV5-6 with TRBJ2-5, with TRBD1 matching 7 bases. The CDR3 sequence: CASSRNRGQETQYF. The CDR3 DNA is TGTGCCAGCAGCCGGAACAGGGGACAAGAGACCCAGTACTTC.